The 2 T cell receptor beta chains listed next were all sequenced from one sample in a study of cytomegalovirus exposure and HLA in healthy donors. A multiplex PCR was run with 60 Vbeta primers and 13 Jbeta primers. The assay was immunoSEQ multiplex PCR, and TCRdb's table has in-frame clones only and misses some. This sample carries 130,000 or so clones, approximately 87% of them seen once, and the ten largest clones take around 5.2%. The sample taken for sequencing was PBMCs. The source of these receptors is a woman in her 30s in good health and CMV-seronegative.

This clone was detected only once. This chain uses TRBV29-1 with TRBJ2-7; the D gene is possibly TRBD1 (6 bases). This CDR3 spans 13 amino acids. The germline V gene encodes CDR1 SQVTM and CDR2 ANQGSEA. V lost 0 bases and J 6 bases, leaving 12 bases between the germline ends. The CDR3 protein is CSVEEGRGPEQYF. CDR3 DNA: TGCAGCGTTGAAGAAGGCAGGGGCCCCGAGCAGTACTTC.

As for this clone: The junction and the germline gene differ at one end; a read error may be behind it. This chain uses TRBV19 with TRBJ1-4; no clear D. The DNA matches TRBJ2-2 better at its end, which makes the J call doubtful. In germline, CDR1 is LNHDA, CDR2 SQIVND (reference sequence). The CDR3 runs to 11 residues. CDR3 in amino acids: CASRYTGELFF. The DNA for the CDR3 is TGTGCCAGTCGATACACGGGGGAGCTGTTTTTT.